These T cell receptor beta chains were read from a single sample in a study of neurological immune-mediated disorders. TCRdb processed the 5' RACE reads anew with MiXCR; each CDR3 protein has one entry. Counted here are 130,000 or so distinct CDR3 sequences, about 3.4% occurring once; the ten biggest clones make up around 1.2%. The sample consisted of PBMCs. Source of these receptors: a woman under 40 with multiple sclerosis. Both conserved end residues are trimmed from each CDR3.

14	TRBV5-5	ASSLRGLLNTGELF
10	TRBV29-1	SVEAPTGELF
14	TRBV5-1	ASAARASGSTDTQY
10	TRBV29-1	SVEVWGGEQY
11	TRBV20-1	SASVLAGNEQY
10	TRBV28	ASLRVNQPQH
12	TRBV5-5	ASSFEAQKQPQH
10	TRBV20-1	SARGRHTEAF
11	TRBV6-5	ASSFYRGTEAF
11	TRBV20-1	SAEDRGNTEAF
8	TRBV20-1	SASPNEQY
11	TRBV20-1	SARGSSSYEQY
12	TRBV20-1	SASFLSGANVLT
14	TRBV7-6	ASSHLLGVTNEKLF
13	TRBV20-1	SARGTLAGTDTQY
10	TRBV20-1	SARRGLYEQY
12	TRBV20-1	SARELAGGETQY
11	TRBV12-3/TRBV12-4	ASTPGSSYEQY
9	TRBV12-3/TRBV12-4	ASSLSNEQF
13	TRBV10-3	AISESFAYQETQY
11	TRBV7-2	ASSSPYSYEQF
13	TRBV20-1	SARAAPGTPDEQY
13	TRBV29-1	SGWGDSFLGTEAF
16	TRBV29-1	SVESRASAFGSYNEQF